The rows below give T cell receptor beta chains drawn from one sample of a study of PD-1 blockade in classical Hodgkin lymphoma. Method: immunoSEQ multiplex PCR; TCRdb's copy keeps in-frame clones and lacks some. The table shows over 50,000 clones, with around nine tenths occurring only once. The specimen was peripheral blood mononuclear cells (PBMCs), collected before the fourth cycle of nivolumab. These receptors were obtained from a human donor with classical Hodgkin lymphoma. The CDR3 runs from the conserved cysteine through the conserved F or W. The order of the fields is CDR3 protein, CDR3 DNA, V gene, D gene, clone size, J gene. The D gene is left open where the match is weak. Clone size is given for some rows only: seen once, a few or many times, or a class if the clone is expanded.

CDR3aa: CASSSSGQETQYF
CDR3nt: TGTGCCAGCAGCTCATCAGGGCAGGAGACCCAGTACTTC
v_gene: TRBV7-9
d_gene: .
abundance: .
j_gene: TRBJ2-5

CDR3aa: CAISEGGTEAFF
CDR3nt: TGTGCCATCAGTGAGGGGGGCACTGAAGCTTTCTTT
v_gene: TRBV10-3
d_gene: .
abundance: .
j_gene: TRBJ1-1

CDR3aa: CASSLQGGGTEAFF
CDR3nt: TGCGCCAGCAGCTTGCAAGGAGGGGGCACTGAAGCTTTCTTT
v_gene: TRBV5-1
d_gene: .
abundance: .
j_gene: TRBJ1-1

CDR3aa: CASSSGQSYGYTF
CDR3nt: TGCGCCAGCAGCTCGGGACAGAGCTATGGCTACACCTTC
v_gene: TRBV5-1
d_gene: TRBD1
abundance: .
j_gene: TRBJ1-2

CDR3aa: CASSLTNEQFF
CDR3nt: TGCGCCAGCAGCTTGACGAATGAGCAGTTCTTC
v_gene: TRBV5-1
d_gene: .
abundance: .
j_gene: TRBJ2-1

CDR3aa: CATKPGQKTYEQYF
CDR3nt: TGTGCCACTAAGCCGGGGCAGAAAACCTACGAGCAGTACTTC
v_gene: TRBV6-5
d_gene: .
abundance: .
j_gene: TRBJ2-7

CDR3aa: CASSRTSGGSYEQYF
CDR3nt: TGCGCCAGCAGCCGAACTAGCGGGGGATCCTACGAGCAGTACTTC
v_gene: TRBV5-1
d_gene: TRBD2
abundance: .
j_gene: TRBJ2-7

CDR3aa: CASSYQETQYF
CDR3nt: TGTGCCAGCAGCTATCAAGAGACCCAGTACTTC
v_gene: TRBV7-9
d_gene: .
abundance: .
j_gene: TRBJ2-5

CDR3aa: CASSLYVSETQYF
CDR3nt: TGCGCCAGCAGCTTGTACGTCTCGGAGACCCAGTACTTC
v_gene: TRBV5-1
d_gene: .
abundance: .
j_gene: TRBJ2-5

CDR3aa: CASTRTFGPFETQYF
CDR3nt: TGTGCCAGCACCCGAACTTTCGGCCCGTTTGAGACCCAGTACTTC
v_gene: TRBV2
d_gene: .
abundance: .
j_gene: TRBJ2-5

CDR3aa: CASSLFMDSPLHF
CDR3nt: TGCGCCAGCAGCTTGTTTATGGATTCACCCCTCCACTTT
v_gene: TRBV5-1
d_gene: .
abundance: few
j_gene: TRBJ1-6

CDR3aa: CASSLDTTGGRNGYTF
CDR3nt: TGCGCCAGCAGCTTGGATACGACAGGCGGAAGAAATGGCTACACCTTC
v_gene: TRBV5-1
d_gene: .
abundance: .
j_gene: TRBJ1-2

CDR3aa: CASSPEGKQYF
CDR3nt: TGTGCCAGCAGTCCCGAAGGGAAGCAGTACTTC
v_gene: TRBV6-6
d_gene: .
abundance: .
j_gene: TRBJ2-7

CDR3aa: CASSLEGLAGSRYNEQFF
CDR3nt: TGTGCCAGCAGCTTAGAGGGTCTAGCGGGGTCTCGATACAATGAGCAGTTCTTC
v_gene: TRBV7-8
d_gene: TRBD2
abundance: .
j_gene: TRBJ2-1

CDR3aa: CASSSAPGQGADTQYF
CDR3nt: TGCGCCAGCAGCTCCGCCCCGGGACAGGGGGCAGATACGCAGTATTTT
v_gene: TRBV5-1
d_gene: TRBD1
abundance: .
j_gene: TRBJ2-3